This entry lists 5 T cell receptor beta chains sequenced from one sample in a study of blood T cell repertoires in COVID-19. Some clones are missing from TCRdb's copy, which holds only in-frame ones; the method was immunoSEQ multiplex PCR. The data show about 180,000 clones, just over 85% seen once. The sequenced material came from PBMCs or T cells enriched from blood (not recorded which). These receptors were collected from a woman under 30 who had recovered from COVID-19.

CDR3 bases: TGTGCCAGCAGCCGAGCCCTTTATCAGCCCCAGCATTTT. It yields the protein CASSRALYQPQHF. V usage is TRBV7-8 and J usage is TRBJ1-5; D gene uncertain. Germline V gene data show CDR1 as SGHVS and CDR2 as FQNEAQ. The CDR3 has 13 amino acids. V dropped 5 bases and J dropped 5 bases, with 10 bases sitting between them.

The genes are TRBV6-1 and TRBJ2-7; 11 bases are shared with TRBD1. The ends lost 1 base at V and 3 bases at J; junction bases unmatched: 2. The CDR3 consists of 15 residues. CDR1 is MNHNS and CDR2 is SASEGT in the germline V gene. CDR3 coding DNA: TGTGCCAGCAGTGAAGGGACAGGGGGCGTCTACGAGCAGTACTTC. Its translation is CASSEGTGGVYEQYF.

This sequence joins TRBV7-8 and TRBJ2-5; possibly TRBD1 for D (6 bases). Germline V gives CDR1 SGHVS, CDR2 FQNEAQ. This CDR3 is built from 14 residues. V shed 5 bases and J shed 1 base, with 11 bases lying between them. In DNA, the CDR3 is TGTGCCAGCAGCCTGGACAGCCTCCAAGAGACCCAGTACTTC. It specifies CASSLDSLQETQYF.

This sequence joins TRBV20-1 and TRBJ1-5; TRBD1 matches at 11 bases. The CDR3 covers 18 residues. Germline V gives CDR1 DFQATT, CDR2 SNEGSKA (reference sequence). J gave up 1 base and V 4 bases, and 12 bases lay outside the gene matches. The CDR3 is CSATDWTGGDRSNQPQHF. The CDR3 nucleotides are TGCAGTGCTACTGACTGGACAGGGGGCGATAGAAGCAATCAGCCCCAGCATTTT.

This chain links TRBV5-1 with TRBJ2-1, with 12 bases matching TRBD2. V lost 4 bases, J lost 9 bases, and 11 bases stayed unmatched. Germline V lookup: CDR1 SGHRS, CDR2 YFSETQ. The CDR3 totals 16 residues. The CDR3 sequence: CASSALTSGLAGEQFF. CDR3 nucleotide sequence: TGCGCCAGCAGCGCCCTAACTTCGGGACTAGCGGGTGAGCAGTTCTTC.